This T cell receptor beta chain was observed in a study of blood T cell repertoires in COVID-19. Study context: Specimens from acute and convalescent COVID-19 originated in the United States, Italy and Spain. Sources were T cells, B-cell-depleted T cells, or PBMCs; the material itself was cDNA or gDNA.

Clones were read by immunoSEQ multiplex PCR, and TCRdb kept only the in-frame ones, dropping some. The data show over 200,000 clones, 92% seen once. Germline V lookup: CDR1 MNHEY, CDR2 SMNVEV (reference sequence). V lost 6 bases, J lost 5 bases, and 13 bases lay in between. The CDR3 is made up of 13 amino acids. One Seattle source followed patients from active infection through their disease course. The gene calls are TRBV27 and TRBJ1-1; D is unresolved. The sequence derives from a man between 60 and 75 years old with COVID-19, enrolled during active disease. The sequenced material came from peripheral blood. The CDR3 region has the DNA TGTGCCAGCAGCCGCGGGAGTATTACTGAAGCTTTCTTT. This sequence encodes CASSRGSITEAFF.